The rows below give T cell receptor beta chains drawn from one sample of a study of cytotoxic CD8 clonotypes in ibrutinib-treated CLL. Sequenced by immunoSEQ multiplex PCR; TCRdb stores in-frame clones only, minus some. The table lists approximately 320,000 clones, 67% of them singletons, with 5% to 6.5% in the top ten. Sequenced here: PBMCs, sampled after 36 months of ibrutinib treatment. Receptors originate from a human donor with chronic lymphocytic leukemia. CDR3s include the opening cysteine and the closing phenylalanine or tryptophan. Fields, in order: J gene, D gene, V gene, clone size, CDR3 protein, CDR3 DNA. The D gene is left open where the match is weak. Clone size is stated in some rows and not others, as once, few, many or a class when expanded.

>TRBJ1-1|.|TRBV6-4|.
CASSEGAGAGTEAFF
TGTGCCAGCAGTGAGGGTGCCGGGGCGGGCACTGAAGCTTTCTTT
>TRBJ2-3|.|TRBV4-1|.
CASSQLADTQYF
TGCGCCAGCAGCCAACTCGCCGATACGCAGTATTTT
>TRBJ2-7|TRBD1|TRBV19|.
CASSADRGPYEQYF
TGTGCCAGTAGTGCGGACAGGGGTCCCTACGAGCAGTACTTC
>TRBJ2-5|.|TRBV19|.
CASSMRGRETQYF
TGTGCCAGTAGTATGAGGGGTCGAGAGACCCAGTACTTC
>TRBJ1-5|TRBD1|TRBV27|.
CASSRTRQGARNQPQHF
TGTGCCAGCAGTCGAACGAGGCAGGGGGCGCGCAATCAGCCCCAGCATTTT
>TRBJ1-4|.|TRBV28|.
CASSPLQEKLFF
TGTGCCAGCAGTCCCCTCCAGGAGAAACTGTTTTTT
>TRBJ2-5|TRBD1|TRBV4-1|.
CASSQTTSGTGEETQYF
TGCGCCAGCAGCCAAACCACTTCCGGGACAGGGGAAGAGACCCAGTACTTC
>TRBJ2-5|.|TRBV10-3|.
CAISESPYQETQYF
TGTGCCATCAGTGAGTCCCCATATCAAGAGACCCAGTACTTC
>TRBJ2-2|.|TRBV6-1|.
CASRQGGGELFF
TGTGCCAGCAGGCAGGGCGGCGGGGAGCTGTTTTTT
>TRBJ2-1|.|TRBV25-1|.
CASSEGGSSYNEQFF
TGTGCCAGCAGTGAAGGCGGTAGCTCCTACAATGAGCAGTTCTTC
>TRBJ1-2|.|TRBV13|few
CASSLRGGQAYGYTF
TGTGCCAGCAGCTTACGAGGGGGGCAGGCCTATGGCTACACCTTC
>TRBJ2-1|TRBD2|TRBV11-3|.
CASSLTSGSYEQFF
TGTGCCAGCAGCTTGACTAGCGGGAGCTATGAGCAGTTCTTC
>TRBJ2-7|.|TRBV6-6|few
CASSYRVLLEVYEQYF
TGTGCCAGCAGTTACCGGGTCCTACTAGAAGTCTACGAGCAGTACTTC
>TRBJ1-2|TRBD1|TRBV29-1|once
CSVDMTGTEGYTF
TGCAGCGTAGACATGACAGGGACTGAGGGCTACACCTTC
>TRBJ1-1|.|TRBV12-5|.
CASGSYPRVAANTEAFF
TGTGCTAGTGGCAGCTACCCCAGGGTCGCGGCGAACACTGAAGCTTTCTTT
>TRBJ1-2|.|TRBV10-3|.
CAISEGQNYGYTF
TGTGCCATCAGTGAGGGACAGAACTATGGCTACACCTTC
>TRBJ2-1|TRBD2|TRBV4-1|.
CASSQKTSGYNEQFF
TGCGCCAGCAGCCAAAAGACTAGCGGTTACAATGAGCAGTTCTTC
>TRBJ1-3|.|TRBV23-1|.
CASREGAKHSGNTIYF
TGCGCCAGCAGGGAGGGAGCCAAACACTCTGGAAACACCATATATTTT
>TRBJ2-6|.|TRBV27|few
CASSLGPFSGANVLTF
TGTGCCAGCAGTTTGGGACCGTTCTCTGGGGCCAACGTCCTGACTTTC
>TRBJ2-7|TRBD2|TRBV28|.
CAHRVAGTYEQYF
TGCGCTCACAGGGTAGCGGGGACCTACGAGCAGTACTTC
>TRBJ2-6|.|TRBV18|.
CASSPLASWANVLTF
TGTGCCAGCTCACCTTTGGCTAGTTGGGCCAACGTCCTGACTTTC
>TRBJ1-1|.|TRBV7-3|few
CASSLMASTEAFF
TGTGCCAGCAGCCTAATGGCGAGCACTGAAGCTTTCTTT
>TRBJ1-4|.|TRBV28|few
CASRSGRVEKLFF
TGTGCCAGCAGGTCGGGCAGAGTGGAAAAACTGTTTTTT
>TRBJ2-5|TRBD2|TRBV6-5|.
CASSYHLAGGQETQYF
TGTGCCAGCAGTTACCACCTAGCGGGGGGACAAGAGACCCAGTACTTC
>TRBJ1-2|.|TRBV29-1|few
CSVVGPANYGYTF
TGCAGCGTTGTCGGTCCAGCTAACTATGGCTACACCTTC